The source of this T cell receptor (beta chain) is a study of T cells in Graves' hyperthyroidism and ophthalmopathy. For the study at large: Peripheral blood collection took place at initial diagnosis, before any treatment. Study-wide points: Prediction of ophthalmopathy progression came a median approximately 7 months pre-onset.

The source material, RNA transcripts, was used to amplify TCR beta CDR3 regions. RT-PCR in the first round (using the HTBI primer set) targeted the TCR CDR3. MiXCR, applied by TCRdb to the multiplex PCR reads, yields one record per CDR3 protein. The sample has 350,000 or so distinct CDR3 sequences, approximately 18% seen once; the top ten hold more than 30%. To note about this clonotype: Antigen unknown.

Disease duration under 2 months; hyperthyroidism patients were aged 18 to 65. The CDR3 loop spans 16 amino acids. Germline CDR1 is SEHNR and CDR2 is FQNEAQ (reference sequence). The junction had 14 bases not matched to a gene; V was cut back by 6 bases and J by 6 bases. This receptor was obtained from a woman in her 30s with Graves' hyperthyroidism that later progressed to Graves' ophthalmopathy. The specimen sequenced was blood. The rearrangement uses TRBV7-9 and TRBJ2-1; 7 nucleotides align to TRBD1. This CDR3 reads CASRPLQGDQVNEQFF. For the CDR3, the DNA is TGTGCCAGCAGACCACTGCAGGGGGATCAGGTCAATGAGCAGTTCTTC.